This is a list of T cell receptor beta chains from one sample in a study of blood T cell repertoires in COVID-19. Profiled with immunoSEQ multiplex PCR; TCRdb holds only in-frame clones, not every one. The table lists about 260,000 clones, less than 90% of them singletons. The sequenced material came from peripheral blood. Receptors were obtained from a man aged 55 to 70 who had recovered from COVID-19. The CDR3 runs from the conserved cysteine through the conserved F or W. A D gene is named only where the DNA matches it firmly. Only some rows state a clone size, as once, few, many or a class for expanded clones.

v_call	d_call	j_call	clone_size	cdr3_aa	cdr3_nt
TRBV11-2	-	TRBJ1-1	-	CASSLDGGLTEAFF	TGTGCCAGCAGCTTAGACGGGGGTCTCACTGAAGCTTTCTTT
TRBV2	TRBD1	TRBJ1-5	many	CASSEGDRGLQPQHF	TGTGCCAGCAGTGAAGGGGACAGGGGGCTTCAGCCCCAGCATTTT
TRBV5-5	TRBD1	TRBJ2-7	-	CASSQGQGVYEQYF	TGTGCCAGCAGCCAGGGACAGGGGGTTTACGAGCAGTACTTC
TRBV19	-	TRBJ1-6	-	CASSTRGGYNSPLHF	TGTGCCAGTAGTACTCGAGGGGGCTATAATTCACCCCTCCACTTT
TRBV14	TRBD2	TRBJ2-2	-	CASSHRTSRNTGELFF	TGTGCCAGCAGCCACAGGACTAGCAGAAACACCGGGGAGCTGTTTTTT
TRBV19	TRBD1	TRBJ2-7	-	CASSSVGTAARHEQYF	TGTGCCAGTAGTTCCGTCGGGACAGCGGCTCGCCACGAGCAGTACTTC
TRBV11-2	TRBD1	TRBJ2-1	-	CASSLVSGQGRIEQFF	TGTGCCAGCAGCCTCGTCTCGGGACAGGGCCGTATTGAGCAGTTCTTC
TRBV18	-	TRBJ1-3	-	CASSQTFDSGNTIYF	TGTGCCAGCTCGCAGACATTCGACTCTGGAAACACCATATATTTT
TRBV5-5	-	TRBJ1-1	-	CASSPATGRPEAFF	TGTGCCAGCAGCCCAGCGACAGGAAGGCCTGAAGCTTTCTTT
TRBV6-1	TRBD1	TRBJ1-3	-	CASSEPGQGAGNTIYF	TGTGCCAGCAGTGAACCGGGACAGGGGGCGGGAAACACCATATATTTT
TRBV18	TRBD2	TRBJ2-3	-	CASSPKGLAGAGPDTQYF	TGTGCCAGCTCACCAAAGGGTCTAGCGGGAGCTGGCCCAGATACGCAGTATTTT
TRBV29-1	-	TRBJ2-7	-	CSVEYRARSEQYF	TGCAGCGTTGAATACAGGGCGAGGTCCGAGCAGTACTTC
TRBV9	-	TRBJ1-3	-	CASSVFAGNTIYF	TGTGCCAGCAGCGTATTTGCGGGAAACACCATATATTTT
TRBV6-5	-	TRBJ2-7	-	CASSPHREQYF	TGTGCCAGCAGTCCCCACAGGGAGCAGTACTTC
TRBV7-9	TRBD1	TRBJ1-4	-	CASSPNSGGGEKLFF	TGTGCCAGCAGCCCGAATTCAGGGGGCGGTGAAAAACTGTTTTTT
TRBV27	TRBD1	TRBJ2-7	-	CASSLSVSGQGTYEQYF	TGTGCCAGCAGTTTAAGTGTGTCGGGACAGGGTACTTACGAGCAGTACTTC